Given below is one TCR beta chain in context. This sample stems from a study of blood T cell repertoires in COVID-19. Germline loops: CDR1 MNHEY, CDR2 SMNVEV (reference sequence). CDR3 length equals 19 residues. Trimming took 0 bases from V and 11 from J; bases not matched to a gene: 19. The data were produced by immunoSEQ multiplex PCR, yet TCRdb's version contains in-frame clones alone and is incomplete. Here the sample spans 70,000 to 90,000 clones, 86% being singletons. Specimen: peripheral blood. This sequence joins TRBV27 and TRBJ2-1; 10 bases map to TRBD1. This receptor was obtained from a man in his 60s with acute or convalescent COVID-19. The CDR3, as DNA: TGTGCCAGCAGTTTATCGAGGGGACAGGGGACCACAACGACAAGTAAGCAGTTCTTC. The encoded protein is CASSLSRGQGTTTTSKQFF.